Each of the 3 T cell receptor beta chains below was sequenced from the same sample in a study of cytomegalovirus exposure and HLA in healthy donors. 60 Vbeta and 13 Jbeta primers were used in PCR. TCRdb's copy holds only in-frame clones and misses some; the assay was immunoSEQ multiplex PCR. The sample lists roughly 250,000 clones; roughly two thirds were seen once. The sequenced sample consisted of PBMCs. These receptors were taken from a female donor in good health and CMV-seronegative.

This chain joins TRBV28 and TRBJ2-7; D remains unclear. Germline CDR1 MDHEN, CDR2 SYDVKM. V shed 5 bases and J shed 0 bases, with 8 bases lying between them. This CDR3 spans 13 amino acids. CDR3 bases: TGTGCCAGCAGTCTCGGGTTCTCCTACGAGCAGTACTTC. This encodes CASSLGFSYEQYF. The variable domain in full, completed from reference TRBV28 and TRBJ2-7, reads DVKVTQSSRYLVKRTGEKVFLECVQDMDHENMFWYRQDPGLGLRLIYFSYDVKMKEKGDIPEGYSVSREKKERFSLILESASTNQTSMYLCASSLGFSYEQYFGPGTRLTVT.

The chain couples TRBV7-3 to TRBJ2-2, with 8 bases matching TRBD2. V was pared by 5 bases and J by 6 bases, with 8 bases of the junction left unmatched. CDR1 and CDR2 from the germline V gene are SGHTA and FQGTGA. The CDR3 has 15 amino acids. The CDR3 spells CASSPGTRNAGELFF. CDR3 nucleotides: TGTGCCAGCAGCCCAGGGACTAGAAACGCCGGGGAGCTGTTTTTT.

CDR3 amino acids: CASRKGGGAANYGYTF. In DNA, the CDR3 is TGTGCCAGCAGAAAAGGAGGGGGCGCCGCGAACTATGGCTACACCTTC. The chain carries TRBV27 and TRBJ1-2; TRBD1 matches at 7 bases. The V and J ends lost 6 bases and 2 bases, in that order; junction bases with no gene match: 12. The germline CDR1 and CDR2 sequences are MNHEY and SMNVEV (reference sequence). There are 16 residues in the CDR3.